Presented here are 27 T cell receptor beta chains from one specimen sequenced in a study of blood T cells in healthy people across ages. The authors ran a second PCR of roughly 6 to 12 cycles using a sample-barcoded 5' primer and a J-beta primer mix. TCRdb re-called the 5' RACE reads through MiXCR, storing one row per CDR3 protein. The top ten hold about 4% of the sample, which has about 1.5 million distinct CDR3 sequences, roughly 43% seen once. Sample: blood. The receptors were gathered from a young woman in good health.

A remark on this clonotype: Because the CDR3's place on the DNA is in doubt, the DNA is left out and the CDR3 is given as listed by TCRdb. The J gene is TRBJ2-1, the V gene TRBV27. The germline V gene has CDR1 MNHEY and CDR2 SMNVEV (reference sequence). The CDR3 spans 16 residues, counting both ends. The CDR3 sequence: CASSSSTRFGYNEQFF.

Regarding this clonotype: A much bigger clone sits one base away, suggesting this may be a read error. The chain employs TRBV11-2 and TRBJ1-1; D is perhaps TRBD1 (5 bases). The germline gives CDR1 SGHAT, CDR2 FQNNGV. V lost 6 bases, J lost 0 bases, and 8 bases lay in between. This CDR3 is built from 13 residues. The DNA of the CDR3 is TGTGCCAGCAGACAGGTCATGAACACTGAAGCTTTCTTT. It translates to CASRQVMNTEAFF.

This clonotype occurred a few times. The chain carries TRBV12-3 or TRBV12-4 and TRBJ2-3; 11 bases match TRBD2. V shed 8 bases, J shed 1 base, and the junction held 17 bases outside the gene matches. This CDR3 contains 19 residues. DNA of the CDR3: TGTGCCAGCGCGATAATTAGGCTAGCGGGAGGAAGGGGCACAGATACGCAGTATTTT. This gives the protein CASAIIRLAGGRGTDTQYF.

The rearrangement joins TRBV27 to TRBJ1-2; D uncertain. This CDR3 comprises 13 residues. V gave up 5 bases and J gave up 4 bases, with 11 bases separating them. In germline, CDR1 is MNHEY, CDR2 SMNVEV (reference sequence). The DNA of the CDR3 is TGTGCCAGCAGTCTTTCTCTAGGCTATGGCTACACCTTC. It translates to CASSLSLGYGYTF.

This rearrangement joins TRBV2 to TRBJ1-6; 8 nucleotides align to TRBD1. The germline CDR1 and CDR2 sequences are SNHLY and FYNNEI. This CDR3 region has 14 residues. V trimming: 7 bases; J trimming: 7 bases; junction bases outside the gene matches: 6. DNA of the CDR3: TGTGCCAGCAAAGGGACAGGATCGAATTCACCCCTCCACTTT. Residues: CASKGTGSNSPLHF.

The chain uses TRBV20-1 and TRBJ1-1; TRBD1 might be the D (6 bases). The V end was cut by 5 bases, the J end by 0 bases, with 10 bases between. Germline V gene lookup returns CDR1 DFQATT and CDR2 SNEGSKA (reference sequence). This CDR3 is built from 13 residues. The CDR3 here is CSAVDRLNTEAFF. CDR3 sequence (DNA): TGCAGTGCTGTGGACAGATTGAACACTGAAGCTTTCTTT.

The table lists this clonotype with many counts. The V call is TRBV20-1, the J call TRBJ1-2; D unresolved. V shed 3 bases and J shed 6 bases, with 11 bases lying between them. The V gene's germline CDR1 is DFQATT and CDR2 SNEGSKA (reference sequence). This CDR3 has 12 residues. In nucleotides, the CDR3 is TGCAGTGCTAGTCGGGGAACCGATGGCTACACCTTC. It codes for CSASRGTDGYTF.

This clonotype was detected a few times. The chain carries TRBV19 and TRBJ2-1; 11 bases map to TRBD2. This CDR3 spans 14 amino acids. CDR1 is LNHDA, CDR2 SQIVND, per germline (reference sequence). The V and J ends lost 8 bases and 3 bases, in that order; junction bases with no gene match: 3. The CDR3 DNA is TGTGCCAGTCAAGGACTAGCGGGCTACAATGAGCAGTTCTTC. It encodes CASQGLAGYNEQFF.

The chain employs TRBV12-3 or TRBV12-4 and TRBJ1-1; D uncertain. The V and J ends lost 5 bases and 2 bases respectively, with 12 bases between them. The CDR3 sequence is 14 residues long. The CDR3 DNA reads TGTGCCAGCAGTAACCGGGAGAGTAACACTGAAGCTTTCTTT. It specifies CASSNRESNTEAFF.

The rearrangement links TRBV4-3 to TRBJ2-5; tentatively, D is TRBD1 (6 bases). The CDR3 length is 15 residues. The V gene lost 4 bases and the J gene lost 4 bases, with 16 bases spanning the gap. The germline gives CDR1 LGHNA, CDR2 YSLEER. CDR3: CASSLYRDTGETQYF. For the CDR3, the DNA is TGCGCCAGCAGCCTCTACCGGGACACGGGAGAGACCCAGTACTTC.

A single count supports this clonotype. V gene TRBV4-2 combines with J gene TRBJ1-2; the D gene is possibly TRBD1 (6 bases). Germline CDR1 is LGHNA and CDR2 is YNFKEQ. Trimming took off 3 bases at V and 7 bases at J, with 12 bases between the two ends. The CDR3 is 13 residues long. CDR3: CASSQAGDGGYTF. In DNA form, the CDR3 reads TGTGCCAGCAGCCAGGCAGGGGATGGTGGCTACACCTTC.

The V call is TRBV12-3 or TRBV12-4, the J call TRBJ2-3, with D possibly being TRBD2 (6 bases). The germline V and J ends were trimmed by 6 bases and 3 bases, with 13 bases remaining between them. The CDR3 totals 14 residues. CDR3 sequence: CASRPGLRTDTQYF. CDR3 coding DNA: TGTGCCAGCAGGCCGGGACTTCGAACAGATACGCAGTATTTT.

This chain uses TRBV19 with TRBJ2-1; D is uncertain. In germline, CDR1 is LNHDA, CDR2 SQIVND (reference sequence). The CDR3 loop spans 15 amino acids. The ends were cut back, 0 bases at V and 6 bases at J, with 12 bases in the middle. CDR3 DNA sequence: TGTGCCAGTAGTATAGACTCCTCCGTCACCAATGAGCAGTTCTTC. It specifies CASSIDSSVTNEQFF.

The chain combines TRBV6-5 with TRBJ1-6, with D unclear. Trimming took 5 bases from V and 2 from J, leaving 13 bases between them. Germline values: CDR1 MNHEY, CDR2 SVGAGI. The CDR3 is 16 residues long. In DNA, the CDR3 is TGTGCCAGCAGTCCCACCGGAGGACCCTATAATTCACCCCTCCACTTT. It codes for CASSPTGGPYNSPLHF.

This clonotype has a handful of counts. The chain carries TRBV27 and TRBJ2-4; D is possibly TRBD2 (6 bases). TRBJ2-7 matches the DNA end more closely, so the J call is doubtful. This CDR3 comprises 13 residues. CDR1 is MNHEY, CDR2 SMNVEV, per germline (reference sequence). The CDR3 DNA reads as TGTGCCAGCAGTTTTGTTAGCGGACACGAGCAGTACTTC. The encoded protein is CASSFVSGHEQYF.

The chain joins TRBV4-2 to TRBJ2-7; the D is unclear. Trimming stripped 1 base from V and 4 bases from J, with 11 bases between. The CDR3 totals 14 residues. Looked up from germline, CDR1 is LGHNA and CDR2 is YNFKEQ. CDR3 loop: CASSQVGGKYEQYF. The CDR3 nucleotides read TGTGCCAGCAGCCAAGTTGGCGGAAAGTACGAGCAGTACTTC.

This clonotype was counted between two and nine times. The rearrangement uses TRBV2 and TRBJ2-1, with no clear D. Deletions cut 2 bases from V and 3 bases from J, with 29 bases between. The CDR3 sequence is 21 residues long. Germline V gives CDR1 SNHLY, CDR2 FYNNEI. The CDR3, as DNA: TGTGCCAGCAGTGAAAAGGTATTCGGACGCCGGACGCCGTATCTCTACAATGAGCAGTTCTTC. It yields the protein CASSEKVFGRRTPYLYNEQFF.

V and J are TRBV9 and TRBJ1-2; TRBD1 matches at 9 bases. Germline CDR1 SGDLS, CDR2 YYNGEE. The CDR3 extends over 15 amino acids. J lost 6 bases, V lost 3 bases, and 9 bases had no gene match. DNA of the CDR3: TGTGCCAGCAGCGCAACAGGGGGCCACTGGAATGGCTACACCTTC. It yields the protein CASSATGGHWNGYTF. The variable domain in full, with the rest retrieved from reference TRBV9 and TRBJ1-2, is DSGVTQTPKHLITATGQRVTLRCSPRSGDLSVYWYQQSLDQGLQFLIQYYNGEERAKGNILERFSAQQFPDLHSELNLSSLELGDSALYFCASSATGGHWNGYTFGSGTRLTVV.

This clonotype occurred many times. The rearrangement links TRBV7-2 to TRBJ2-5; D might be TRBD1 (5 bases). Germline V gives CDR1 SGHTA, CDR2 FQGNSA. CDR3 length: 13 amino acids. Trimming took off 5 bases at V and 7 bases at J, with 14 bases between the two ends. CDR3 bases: TGTGCCAGCAGCCCGACAGATCAGTCGACCCAGTACTTC. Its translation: CASSPTDQSTQYF.

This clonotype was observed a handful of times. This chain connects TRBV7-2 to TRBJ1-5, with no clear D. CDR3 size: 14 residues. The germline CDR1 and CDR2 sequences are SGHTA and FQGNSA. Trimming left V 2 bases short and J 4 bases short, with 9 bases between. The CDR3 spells CASSLYGLNQPQHF. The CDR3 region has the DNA TGTGCCAGCAGCTTATATGGACTAAATCAGCCCCAGCATTTT.

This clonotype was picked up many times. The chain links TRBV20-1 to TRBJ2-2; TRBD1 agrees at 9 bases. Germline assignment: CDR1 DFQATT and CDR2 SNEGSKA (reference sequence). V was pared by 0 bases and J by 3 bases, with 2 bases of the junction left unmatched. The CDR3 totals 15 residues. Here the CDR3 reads CSARDGDRDTGELFF. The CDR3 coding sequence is TGCAGTGCTAGAGATGGGGACAGGGACACCGGGGAGCTGTTTTTT.

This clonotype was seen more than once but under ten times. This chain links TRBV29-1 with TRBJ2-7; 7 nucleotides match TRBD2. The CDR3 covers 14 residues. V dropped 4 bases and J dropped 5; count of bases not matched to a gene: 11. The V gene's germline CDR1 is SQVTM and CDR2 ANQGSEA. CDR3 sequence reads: CSVGRGVVVNEQYF. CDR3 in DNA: TGCAGCGTTGGCCGGGGGGTGGTCGTTAACGAGCAGTACTTC.

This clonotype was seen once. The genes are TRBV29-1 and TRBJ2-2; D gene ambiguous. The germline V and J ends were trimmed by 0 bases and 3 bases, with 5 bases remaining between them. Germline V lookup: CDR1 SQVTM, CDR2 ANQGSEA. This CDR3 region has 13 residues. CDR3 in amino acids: CSVEESYTGELFF. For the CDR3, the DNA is TGCAGCGTTGAAGAATCCTACACCGGGGAGCTGTTTTTT.

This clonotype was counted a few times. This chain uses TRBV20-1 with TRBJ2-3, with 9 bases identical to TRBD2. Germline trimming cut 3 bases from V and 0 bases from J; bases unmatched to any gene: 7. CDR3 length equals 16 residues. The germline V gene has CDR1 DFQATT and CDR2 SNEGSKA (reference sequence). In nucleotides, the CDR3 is TGCAGTGCTAGTGGGGGACTAGCTTCTAGCACAGATACGCAGTATTTT. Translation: CSASGGLASSTDTQYF.

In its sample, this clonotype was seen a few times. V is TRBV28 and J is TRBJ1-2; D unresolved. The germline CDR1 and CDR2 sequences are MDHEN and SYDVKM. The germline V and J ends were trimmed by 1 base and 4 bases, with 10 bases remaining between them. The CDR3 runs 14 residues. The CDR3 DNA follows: TGTGCCAGCAGTTTATTTTTACAGCTCTATGGCTACACCTTC. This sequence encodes CASSLFLQLYGYTF.

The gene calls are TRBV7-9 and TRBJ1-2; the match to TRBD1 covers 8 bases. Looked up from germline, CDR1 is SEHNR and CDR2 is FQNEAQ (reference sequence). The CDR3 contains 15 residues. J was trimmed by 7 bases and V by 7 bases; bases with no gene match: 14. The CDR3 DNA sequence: TGTGCCAGCACCTCTATTAGGCAGGGGGCTTTTGGCTACACCTTC. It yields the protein CASTSIRQGAFGYTF.

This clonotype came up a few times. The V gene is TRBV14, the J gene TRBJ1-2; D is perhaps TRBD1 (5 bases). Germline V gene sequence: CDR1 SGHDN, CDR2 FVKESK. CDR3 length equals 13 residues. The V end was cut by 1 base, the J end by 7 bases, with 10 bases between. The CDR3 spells CASSQVEGTGYTF. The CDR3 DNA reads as TGTGCCAGCAGCCAAGTCGAGGGGACTGGCTACACCTTC.